These T cell receptor beta chains were read from a single sample in a study of blood T cell repertoires in COVID-19. The protocol was immunoSEQ multiplex PCR, while the TCRdb copy is restricted to in-frame clones and leaves out a portion. The sample has about 320,000 clones, around 90% seen once. The sequenced sample consisted of PBMCs or T cells enriched from blood (not recorded which). The receptors shown here come from a woman between 25 and 40 years old who had recovered from COVID-19. Each CDR3 is given without its conserved first and last residue. Fields, in order: D gene, V gene, J gene, clone size, CDR3 length, CDR3 protein. D genes are given only for firm matches. Not all rows give a size; the values are once, few, many and, for expanded clones, a class.

.	TRBV27	TRBJ1-1	.	11	ATRRGMNTEAF
TRBD1	TRBV11-2	TRBJ1-6	.	12	ASSLPGGYSPLH
.	TRBV19	TRBJ1-1	.	12	ASSIGRGNTEAF
.	TRBV7-8	TRBJ2-5	.	10	ASSPGEETQY
.	TRBV29-1	TRBJ1-1	.	11	SVLSGYEHEAF
.	TRBV6-4	TRBJ2-1	.	11	ASSDSRYTEQF
.	TRBV6-2/TRBV6-3	TRBJ2-6	.	11	ASSYSGTHVLT
.	TRBV6-1	TRBJ2-7	.	11	ASSEHRDYEQY
.	TRBV19	TRBJ1-1	.	11	ASSIEWSTEAF
.	TRBV3-1/TRBV3-2	TRBJ2-7	few	14	ASSQHPSGGEYEQY
TRBD1	TRBV4-1	TRBJ1-2	.	13	ASSPGQETIHGYT
TRBD2	TRBV30	TRBJ2-2	.	12	ASRGGSNTGELF
.	TRBV7-8	TRBJ1-1	few	12	ASSSQLGNTEAF
TRBD1	TRBV19	TRBJ1-1	once	15	ASSRWTGPPMNTEAF
.	TRBV25-1	TRBJ2-1	.	14	ASSEWGTGVMDEQF
TRBD1	TRBV5-5	TRBJ1-1	.	14	ASSLVGGTGNTEAF
TRBD1	TRBV5-4	TRBJ1-6	.	13	ASSEPRGDNSPLH
.	TRBV7-2	TRBJ2-3	once	12	ASSRGGGGDTQY
TRBD1	TRBV6-2/TRBV6-3	TRBJ1-1	.	12	ASSWQGALSEAF
TRBD2	TRBV3-1/TRBV3-2	TRBJ2-5	.	15	AIGSGLAGGLQETQY
.	TRBV29-1	TRBJ1-2	.	10	SVAGQSYGYT
.	TRBV5-5	TRBJ1-2	.	14	ASSFVHLVGADGYT
.	TRBV27	TRBJ1-4	.	17	ASSSAGARGAFVDEKLF
.	TRBV5-4	TRBJ1-4	.	13	ASSSKDRFNEKLF
.	TRBV19	TRBJ1-1	.	12	ASSGQPMNTEAF
.	TRBV5-4	TRBJ1-1	once	13	ASSGGGGEKTEAF
.	TRBV7-9	TRBJ1-4	.	12	ASSWGLPGEKLF
TRBD2	TRBV10-2	TRBJ2-1	.	14	ASSDPASGGNNEQF
.	TRBV10-2	TRBJ1-1	.	13	ASSEGGHRDTEAF
.	TRBV19	TRBJ2-1	.	12	AVGAASSYNEQF
.	TRBV30	TRBJ1-2	once	14	AWTGDVIAMGYGYT
.	TRBV27	TRBJ1-6	.	14	ASSRTLSSYNSPLH
TRBD2	TRBV30	TRBJ2-5	.	12	AWSGERGQETQY